Detailed here is one T cell receptor (beta chain). The germline V and J ends were trimmed by 5 bases and 2 bases, with 15 bases remaining between them. Germline V CDR1 and CDR2: SGHAT, FQNNGV. CDR3 length: 15 amino acids. These data originate in a study of blood T cell repertoires in COVID-19. Overall study context: Some COVID-19 samples were acute and others convalescent; all came from the United States, Italy and Spain. The analysed material was cDNA or gDNA that came from T cells, B-cell-depleted T cells, or PBMCs.

Authors' analysis steps: Amplified reference gene primers provided the basis for estimating nucleated cell counts. Clones were sequenced by immunoSEQ multiplex PCR, and TCRdb holds only the in-frame ones, with some missing. That table gives V, J and clone size, and the DNA gave D and trimming. The repertoire consists of tens of thousands of clones, with 75% to 85% occurring once and the leading ten covering approximately 40%. This TCR was sampled from a man older than 75 with acute or convalescent COVID-19. Sequencing was done on a sample of peripheral blood. The chain is built from TRBV11-2 and TRBJ1-2, with D possibly being TRBD1 (6 bases). CDR3 bases: TGTGCCAGCAGCCCAACCCAGGGGACCAACTATGGCTACACCTTC. This translates into CASSPTQGTNYGYTF.